The entry that follows covers one T cell receptor beta chain sequence. Its cognate antigen is unknown. This record belongs to a study of cytomegalovirus exposure and HLA in healthy donors. Overall study findings and caveats: Follow-up analysis found HLA locus-dependent TCR association rates, highest for DRB1 and lowest for HLA-C. In a later analysis, V- and J-gene trimming of beta chains associated with a DCLRE1C missense variant, replicated independently.

60 Vbeta and 13 Jbeta primers were used in PCR. Profiling relied on immunoSEQ multiplex PCR, and the TCRdb table lists in-frame clones only, not all of them. The sample holds 98,000 or so clones, 60% to 85% seen once. Germline V gene sequence: CDR1 MNHEY, CDR2 SVGAGI. V was clipped by 2 bases and J by 2 bases; unmatched bases: 1. The CDR3 extends over 14 amino acids. In nominal health when sampled, donors likely had unrecorded immune exposures nonetheless. This chain uses TRBV6-5 with TRBJ2-7, with 9 bases aligning to TRBD1. The specimen sequenced was PBMCs. The sequence came from a man in his 60s in good health and CMV-seropositive. The CDR3 reads CASSYGQGTYEQYF. Written as DNA, the CDR3 is TGTGCCAGCAGTTACGGACAGGGGACCTACGAGCAGTACTTC.